Listed below are T cell receptor beta chains from one sample, sequenced in a study of cytotoxic CD8 clonotypes in ibrutinib-treated CLL. TCRdb keeps only in-frame clones here, not all; method: immunoSEQ multiplex PCR. This sample carries 250,000 to 350,000 clones, 65% to 85% of them seen once, and the ten largest clones take around 5.1%. Sequencing was performed on PBMCs, taken at disease progression, from a patient treated with ibrutinib. These receptors came from a human donor with chronic lymphocytic leukemia. CDR3s include the opening cysteine and the closing phenylalanine or tryptophan. The order of the fields is clone size, V gene, J gene, D gene, CDR3 DNA, CDR3 protein. The D gene is left open where the match is weak. Only some rows state a clone size, as once, few, many or a class for expanded clones.

NA	TRBV6-5	TRBJ2-5	NA	TGTGCCAGCAGTTACTCTGTTTTTGGGACGCCTGAGACCCAGTACTTC	CASSYSVFGTPETQYF
NA	TRBV27	TRBJ2-7	TRBD2	TGTGCCAGCAGTTTCGGACTAGCGGGAACCCAAAGATACTTC	CASSFGLAGTQRYF
NA	TRBV19	TRBJ2-7	TRBD1	TGTGCCAGTAGTATAGGTGGGGACAGCTCCGAGCAGTACTTC	CASSIGGDSSEQYF
NA	TRBV7-9	TRBJ1-3	NA	TGTGCCAGCAGCTATCTACCGACCCGAACTGGAAACACCATATATTTT	CASSYLPTRTGNTIYF
NA	TRBV15	TRBJ2-3	TRBD2	TGTGCCACCAGCAGGGACTGGACTAGCGGCACAGATACGCAGTATTTT	CATSRDWTSGTDTQYF
NA	TRBV14	TRBJ2-2	TRBD1	TGTGCCAGCAGCCAAGAAGGGACAGGAACAACCGGGGAGCTGTTTTTT	CASSQEGTGTTGELFF
NA	TRBV25-1	TRBJ2-3	TRBD2	TGTGCCAGCAGTAAGGGACTAGCGATAGATACGCAGTATTTT	CASSKGLAIDTQYF
NA	TRBV7-2	TRBJ1-2	NA	TGTGCCAGCAGCTTGTGGGGCGAGGGGAATGGCTACACCTTC	CASSLWGEGNGYTF
NA	TRBV15	TRBJ2-6	NA	TGTGCCACCAGGGCCCACAAGAGGAGTCCTGGGGCCAACGTCCTGACTTTC	CATRAHKRSPGANVLTF
NA	TRBV6-1	TRBJ2-7	TRBD2	TGTGCCAGTACCCGGACTAGCGGGGGGGCGTACGAGCAGTACTTC	CASTRTSGGAYEQYF
NA	TRBV4-3	TRBJ2-2	TRBD2	TGCGCCAGCAGCCGAGAAGGACTAGCGGGAGGGCCGACCGGGGAGCTGTTTTTT	CASSREGLAGGPTGELFF
NA	TRBV4-1	TRBJ2-5	NA	TGCGCCAGCAGCCAAGATGAAGTCAGGCAAGAGACCCAGTACTTC	CASSQDEVRQETQYF
once	TRBV2	TRBJ2-2	TRBD1	TGTGCCAGCAGTGTGATGGGACAGGGAGACGGGGAGCTGTTTTTT	CASSVMGQGDGELFF
NA	TRBV2	TRBJ2-6	NA	TGTGCCAGCAGACGGGGAGGTACTGGGGCCAACGTCCTGACTTTC	CASRRGGTGANVLTF
NA	TRBV14	TRBJ2-7	NA	TGTGCCAGCAGCCACTGGTGGATGCGCGAGCAGTACTTC	CASSHWWMREQYF
NA	TRBV6-1	TRBJ2-5	TRBD1	TGTGCCAGCAGTGAAGCGGGACAGGGGGCAGAGACCCAGTACTTC	CASSEAGQGAETQYF
NA	TRBV6-6	TRBJ2-2	NA	TGTGCCAGCAGGTGGACAGCGAACACCGGGGAGCTGTTTTTT	CASRWTANTGELFF
NA	TRBV5-4	TRBJ1-3	NA	TGTGCCAGCAGCTCGACCTCTGGAAACACCATATATTTT	CASSSTSGNTIYF
few	TRBV28	TRBJ1-2	NA	TGTGCCAGCAGTGGACGGGGGAGGGGCTACACCTTC	CASSGRGRGYTF
NA	TRBV6-5	TRBJ2-7	NA	TGTGCCAGCAGTTACTTATCCGGGACCCCACGGTACGAGCAGTACTTC	CASSYLSGTPRYEQYF
NA	TRBV29-1	TRBJ2-7	NA	TGCAGCGTTACACAGGGCTACGAGCAGTACTTC	CSVTQGYEQYF
NA	TRBV6-6	TRBJ2-7	TRBD1	TGTGCCAGCAGTCCACACCGGGGACAGGGGACGGACGAGCAGTACTTC	CASSPHRGQGTDEQYF
NA	TRBV5-1	TRBJ1-2	TRBD1	TGCGCCAGCAGCTTGGGACAGGGGCTCGTATGGGGCTACACCTTC	CASSLGQGLVWGYTF
NA	TRBV11-3	TRBJ2-7	NA	TGTGCCAGCAGCTTAGGTCCCTCCTACGAGCAGTACTTC	CASSLGPSYEQYF
NA	TRBV28	TRBJ2-7	TRBD2	TGTGCCAGCAGTTTATTGCGGGGGAGCTCCTACGAGCAGTACTTC	CASSLLRGSSYEQYF
NA	TRBV7-9	TRBJ2-1	NA	TGTGCCAGCAGCTCAATCGGGATCCCCAATGAGCAGTTCTTC	CASSSIGIPNEQFF
NA	TRBV19	TRBJ2-1	TRBD2	TGTGCCAGTAGTATTTGGGCGGGGGTATACAATGAGCAGTTCTTC	CASSIWAGVYNEQFF
NA	TRBV2	TRBJ2-7	TRBD1	TGTGCCAGCAGCGGGACAGCCTACGAGCAGTACTTC	CASSGTAYEQYF
NA	TRBV7-2	TRBJ1-2	TRBD1	TGTGCCAGCAGCCTCGGACAGGGGAATTCCTATGGCTACACCTTC	CASSLGQGNSYGYTF
NA	TRBV28	TRBJ2-2	TRBD1	TGTGCCAGCAGTAACCGGGACAGAATCACCGGGGAGCTGTTTTTT	CASSNRDRITGELFF
NA	TRBV15	TRBJ1-4	NA	TGTGCCACCAGCAGAGACTTTGGCCCCGAAAAACTGTTTTTT	CATSRDFGPEKLFF
NA	TRBV7-2	TRBJ1-3	NA	TGTGCCAGCACCCCCGGTTCGGGATTCTCTGGAAACACCATATATTTT	CASTPGSGFSGNTIYF
NA	TRBV29-1	TRBJ2-3	NA	TGCAGCGTTGAATGGACCAGCCACGCTAGCACAGATACGCAGTATTTT	CSVEWTSHASTDTQYF
NA	TRBV5-1	TRBJ2-1	NA	TGCGCCAGCAGCTTCCGCTCCTACAATGAGCAGTTCTTC	CASSFRSYNEQFF
NA	TRBV6-5	TRBJ1-2	NA	TGTGCCAGCAGTTACTCATCCAGGGACTATGGCTACACCTTC	CASSYSSRDYGYTF
NA	TRBV27	TRBJ2-7	TRBD1	TGTGCCAGCAGTTGGAGACAGGGGGCTGGCGAGCAGTACTTC	CASSWRQGAGEQYF
NA	TRBV10-3	TRBJ2-7	TRBD1	TGTGCCATCACCGGGACAGGGGGCCCGTACGAGCAGTACTTC	CAITGTGGPYEQYF
NA	TRBV2	TRBJ2-7	TRBD2	TGTGCCAGCAGTGAAGGGGGGACTACCATGATCAACTACGAGCAGTACTTC	CASSEGGTTMINYEQYF
NA	TRBV15	TRBJ2-2	NA	TGTGCCACCAGCACTAGCGTCCCCGGGGAGCTGTTTTTT	CATSTSVPGELFF
NA	TRBV21-1	TRBJ2-1	NA	TGTGCCAGCAGCATTCCGGGACAGGGGCCAAATGAGCAGTTCTTC	CASSIPGQGPNEQFF
NA	TRBV6-5	TRBJ2-1	NA	TGTGCCAGCTCCCTAGAGAGCTCCTACAATGAGCAGTTCTTC	CASSLESSYNEQFF
NA	TRBV5-1	TRBJ1-2	NA	TGCGCCAGCAGCCAAGGGACGCCCTATGGCTACACCTTC	CASSQGTPYGYTF
NA	TRBV18	TRBJ2-1	TRBD1	TGTGCCAGCTCACGAACCGGGACAGGGCTCGATGAGCAGTTCTTC	CASSRTGTGLDEQFF
NA	TRBV6-1	TRBJ2-1	TRBD2	TGTGCCAGCAGTGAAGCGTGGAGCGGGAGGGGGGATGAGCAGTTCTTC	CASSEAWSGRGDEQFF
NA	TRBV4-1	TRBJ2-7	NA	TGCGCCAGCAGCCAAGAGGGCCCGGGGGAGCAGTACTTC	CASSQEGPGEQYF
few	TRBV2	TRBJ2-7	TRBD2	TGTGCCACTAGGCGGGGGGAGGTAGGTGAGCAGTACTTC	CATRRGEVGEQYF
NA	TRBV19	TRBJ2-4	TRBD1	TGTGCCAGTAGTATGAGTAGCCGGACAGGGAAGCAATCCAAAAACATTCAGTACTTC	CASSMSSRTGKQSKNIQYF
once	TRBV2	TRBJ1-5	NA	TGTGCCAGCAGTGAACTGGGGGGGGATCAGCCCCAGCATTTT	CASSELGGDQPQHF
NA	TRBV6-6	TRBJ2-1	NA	TGTGCCAGCAGTCCCGGTTGGGAGCAGTTCTTC	CASSPGWEQFF
few	TRBV2	TRBJ1-2	TRBD1	TGTGCCAGCAGACTTGGGACAGACGGGGGCTACACCTTC	CASRLGTDGGYTF
NA	TRBV5-6	TRBJ2-1	NA	TGTGCCAGCAGCTTGAGGCCTAGCTCCTACAATGAGCAGTTCTTC	CASSLRPSSYNEQFF
few	TRBV6-5	TRBJ2-7	NA	TGTGCCAGCAGAGGACCCGGGACTCCGGTTTACGAGCAGTACTTC	CASRGPGTPVYEQYF
NA	TRBV4-1	TRBJ2-6	NA	TGCGCCAGCAGCCAAGGCCCGGGACGGACTCGCTCTGGGGCCAACGTCCTGACTTTC	CASSQGPGRTRSGANVLTF
NA	TRBV5-4	TRBJ1-2	NA	TGTGCCAGCAGCAGGGGATACTATGGCTACACCTTC	CASSRGYYGYTF
once	TRBV10-3	TRBJ1-3	NA	TGTGCCATCAGTGAGTCTGGTGGCGGAAACACCATATATTTT	CAISESGGGNTIYF
NA	TRBV28	TRBJ2-7	TRBD2	TGTGCCAGCAGTCCTAGCGGGAGGAACGGCGAGCAGTACTTC	CASSPSGRNGEQYF